The 2 T cell receptor beta chains below were found in one sample sequenced in a study of neoadjuvant nivolumab and ipilimumab in lung cancer. Using immunoSEQ multiplex PCR, the repertoire was profiled, and TCRdb retains in-frame clones only, with some absent. The repertoire has about 19,000 clones, 75% to 90% of them found once; the top ten carry about 2.1%. The sample in question was peripheral blood, obtained before neoadjuvant nivolumab, alone or with ipilimumab. All receptors derive from an adult with non-small cell lung cancer.

The genes are TRBV14 and TRBJ2-7; D unresolved. Germline loops: CDR1 SGHDN, CDR2 FVKESK. Trimming shortened V by 3 bases and J by 7 bases, and 28 bases separated the two germline ends. The CDR3 spans 18 residues. The CDR3 bases are TGTGCCAGCAGCCAGGACCCCTTAGGACGGACGCGGCTTTTAGAGCAGTACTTC. Its translation: CASSQDPLGRTRLLEQYF.

The chain combines TRBV11-1 with TRBJ1-1, with D uncertain. Germline CDR1 is SGHAT and CDR2 is FQDESV (reference sequence). V dropped 2 bases and J dropped 4 bases, with 5 bases sitting between them. The CDR3 loop spans 12 amino acids. The CDR3 sequence: CASSLIGTEAFF. CDR3 DNA sequence: TGTGCCAGCAGCTTAATTGGCACTGAAGCTTTCTTT.